The 6 T cell receptor beta chains below were found in one sample sequenced in a study of blood T cell repertoires in COVID-19. Clones were sequenced by immunoSEQ multiplex PCR, and TCRdb holds only the in-frame ones, with some missing. The table lists around 220,000 clones, 75% to 90% of them singletons, with 8% to 10% in the top ten. The sample consisted of peripheral blood. Receptors originate from a woman older than 75 with COVID-19, enrolled during active disease.

Only one count was recorded for this clone. The V and J genes are TRBV19 and TRBJ2-3; 9 bases are a match to TRBD2. The CDR3 spans 18 residues. J was trimmed by 1 base and V by 3 bases; bases with no gene match: 11. Germline CDR1 is LNHDA and CDR2 is SQIVND (reference sequence). Here the CDR3 reads CASSMENGRLAGTDTQYF. The CDR3 DNA is TGTGCCAGTAGTATGGAGAATGGTAGACTAGCGGGCACAGATACGCAGTATTTT.

The rearrangement uses TRBV15 and TRBJ2-1; D may be TRBD2 (7 bases). The CDR3 runs 15 residues. Germline V gene lookup returns CDR1 LNHNV and CDR2 YYDKDF (reference sequence). With 0 bases removed from V and 5 bases from J, the gap between germline ends came to 11 bases. The CDR3 DNA reads as TGTGCCACCAGCAGAGATGGGGGGGGCCACAATGAGCAGTTCTTC. Its translation: CATSRDGGGHNEQFF.

The genes are TRBV19 and TRBJ1-2; the match to TRBD1 covers 7 bases. The V gene's germline CDR1 is LNHDA and CDR2 SQIVND (reference sequence). There are 14 residues in the CDR3. Losses at the gene ends were 3 bases for V and 3 bases for J; bases not matched to a gene: 4. CDR3 bases: TGTGCCAGTAGTATCCGGGACAGCTACTATGGCTACACCTTC. Protein: CASSIRDSYYGYTF.

J is TRBJ1-6 and V is TRBV4-1; 9 nucleotides match TRBD1. V lost 0 bases, J lost 10 bases, and 7 bases stayed unmatched. Looked up from germline, CDR1 is MGHRA and CDR2 is YSYEKL. CDR3 length: 16 residues. CDR3 nucleotide sequence: TGCGCCAGCAGCCAAGAAGAGGACAGGGGATGGTCACCCCTCCACTTT. It translates to CASSQEEDRGWSPLHF.

The count of this clone is one. V usage is TRBV28 and J usage is TRBJ1-2; D unresolved. CDR1 is MDHEN, CDR2 SYDVKM, per germline. The V gene lost 3 bases and the J gene lost 2 bases, with 7 bases spanning the gap. There are 13 residues in the CDR3. This CDR3 is CASSFSGNYGYTF. The CDR3 nucleotides read TGTGCCAGCAGTTTCTCCGGGAACTATGGCTACACCTTC.

This clone was observed once. The chain carries TRBV6-1 and TRBJ1-5; 7 bases are a match to TRBD1. CDR1 is MNHNS and CDR2 is SASEGT in the germline V gene. The length of the CDR3 is 16 residues. Trimming cost V 2 bases and J 11 bases; bases outside gene matches: 15. CDR3 sequence reads: CASSENRDRLRVSQHF. DNA of the CDR3: TGTGCCAGCAGTGAAAATAGGGACAGATTAAGAGTGTCCCAGCATTTT.